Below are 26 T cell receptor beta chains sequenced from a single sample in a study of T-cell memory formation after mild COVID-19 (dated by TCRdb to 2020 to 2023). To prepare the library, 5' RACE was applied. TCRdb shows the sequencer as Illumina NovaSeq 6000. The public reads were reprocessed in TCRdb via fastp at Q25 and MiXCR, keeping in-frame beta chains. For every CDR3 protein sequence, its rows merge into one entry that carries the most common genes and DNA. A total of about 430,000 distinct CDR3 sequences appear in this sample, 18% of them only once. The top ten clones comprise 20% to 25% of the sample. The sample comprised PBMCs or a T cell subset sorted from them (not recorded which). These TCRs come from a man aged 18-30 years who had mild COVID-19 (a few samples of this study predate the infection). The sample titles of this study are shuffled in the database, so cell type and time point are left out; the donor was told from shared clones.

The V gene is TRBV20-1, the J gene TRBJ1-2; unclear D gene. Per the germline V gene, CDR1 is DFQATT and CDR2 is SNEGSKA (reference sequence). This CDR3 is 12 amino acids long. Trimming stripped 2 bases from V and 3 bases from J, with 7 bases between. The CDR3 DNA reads TGCAGTGCTAGAAACACCTACTATGGCTACACCTTC. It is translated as CSARNTYYGYTF.

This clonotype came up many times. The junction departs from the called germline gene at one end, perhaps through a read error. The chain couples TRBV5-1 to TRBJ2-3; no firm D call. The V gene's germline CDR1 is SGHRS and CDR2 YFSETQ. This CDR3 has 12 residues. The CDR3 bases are TGTGCCAGCAGCTTAAACACAGATACGCAGTATTTT. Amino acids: CASSLNTDTQYF.

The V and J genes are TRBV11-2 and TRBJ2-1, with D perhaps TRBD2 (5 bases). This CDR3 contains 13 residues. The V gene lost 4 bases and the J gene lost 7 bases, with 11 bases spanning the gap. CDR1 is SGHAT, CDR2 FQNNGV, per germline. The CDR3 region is CASSSGVPNEQFF. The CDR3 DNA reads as TGTGCCAGCAGCTCCGGGGTACCTAATGAGCAGTTCTTC.

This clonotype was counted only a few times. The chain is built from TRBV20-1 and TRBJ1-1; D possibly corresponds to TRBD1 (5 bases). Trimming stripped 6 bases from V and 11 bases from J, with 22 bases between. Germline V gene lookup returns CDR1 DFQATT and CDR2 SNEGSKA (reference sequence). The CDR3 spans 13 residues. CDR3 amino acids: CSAPSEGSGFAFF. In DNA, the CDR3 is TGCAGTGCCCCGAGTGAGGGGTCCGGGTTCGCTTTCTTT.

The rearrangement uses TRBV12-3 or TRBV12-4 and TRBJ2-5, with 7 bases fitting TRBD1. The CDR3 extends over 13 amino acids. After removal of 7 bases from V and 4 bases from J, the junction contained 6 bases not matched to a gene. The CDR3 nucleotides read TGTGCCAGCACACAGGGGATTAGAGAGACCCAGTACTTC. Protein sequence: CASTQGIRETQYF.

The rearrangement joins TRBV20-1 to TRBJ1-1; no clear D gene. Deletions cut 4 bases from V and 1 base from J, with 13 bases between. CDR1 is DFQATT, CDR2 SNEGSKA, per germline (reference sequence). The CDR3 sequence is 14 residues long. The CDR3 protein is CSAIAGGPNTEAFF. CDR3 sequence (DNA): TGCAGTGCTATAGCTGGTGGGCCGAACACTGAAGCTTTCTTT.

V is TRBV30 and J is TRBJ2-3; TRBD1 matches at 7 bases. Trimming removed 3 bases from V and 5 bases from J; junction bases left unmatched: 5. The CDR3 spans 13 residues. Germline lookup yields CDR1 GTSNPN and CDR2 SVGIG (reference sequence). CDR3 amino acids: CAWRRGLRDTQYF. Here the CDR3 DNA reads TGTGCCTGGAGAAGGGGGCTGAGAGATACGCAGTATTTT.

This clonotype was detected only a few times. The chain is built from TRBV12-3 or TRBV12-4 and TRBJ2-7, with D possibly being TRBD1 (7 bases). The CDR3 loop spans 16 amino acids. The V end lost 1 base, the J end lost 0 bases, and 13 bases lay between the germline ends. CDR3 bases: TGTGCCAGCAGTTTAGATCGGAGGGGGCACTCCTACGAGCAGTACTTC. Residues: CASSLDRRGHSYEQYF.

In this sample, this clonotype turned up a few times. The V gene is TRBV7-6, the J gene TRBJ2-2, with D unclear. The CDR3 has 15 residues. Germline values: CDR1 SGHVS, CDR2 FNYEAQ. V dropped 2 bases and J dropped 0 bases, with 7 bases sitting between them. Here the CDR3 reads CASSLIATNTGELFF. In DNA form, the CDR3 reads TGTGCCAGCAGCTTAATAGCAACGAACACCGGGGAGCTGTTTTTT.

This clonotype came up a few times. The CDR3 DNA is TGTGCCAGCAGCCAAGACAAGGCTGGAGGTGTAGCTTTCTTT. It is translated as CASSQDKAGGVAFF. This chain links TRBV3-1 with TRBJ1-1; D unresolved. Germline V lookup: CDR1 LGHDT, CDR2 YNNKEL (reference sequence). V dropped 0 bases and J dropped 10 bases, with 15 bases sitting between them. The CDR3 runs 14 residues.

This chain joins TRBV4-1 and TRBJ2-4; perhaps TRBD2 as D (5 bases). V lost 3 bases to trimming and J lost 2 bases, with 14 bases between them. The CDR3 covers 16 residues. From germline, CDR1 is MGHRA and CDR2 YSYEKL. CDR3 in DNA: TGCGCCAGCAGCCAGCCCGTCAGAGGGACCAAAAACATTCAGTACTTC. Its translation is CASSQPVRGTKNIQYF.

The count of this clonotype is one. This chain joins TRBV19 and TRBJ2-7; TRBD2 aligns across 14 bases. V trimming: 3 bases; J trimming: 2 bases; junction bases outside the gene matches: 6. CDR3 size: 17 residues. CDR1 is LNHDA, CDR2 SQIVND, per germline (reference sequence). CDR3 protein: CASSIEGLAGVPYEQYF. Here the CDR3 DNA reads TGTGCCAGTAGTATCGAGGGACTAGCGGGAGTCCCCTACGAGCAGTACTTC.

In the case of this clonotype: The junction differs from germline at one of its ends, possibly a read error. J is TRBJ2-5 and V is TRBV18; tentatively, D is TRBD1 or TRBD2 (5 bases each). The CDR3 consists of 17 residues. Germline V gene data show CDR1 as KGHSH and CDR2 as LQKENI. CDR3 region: CASSPQPPGPPWVTKYF. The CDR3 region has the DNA TGTGCCAGCTCACCCCAACCACCGGGACCACCTTGGGTGACCAAGTACTTC.

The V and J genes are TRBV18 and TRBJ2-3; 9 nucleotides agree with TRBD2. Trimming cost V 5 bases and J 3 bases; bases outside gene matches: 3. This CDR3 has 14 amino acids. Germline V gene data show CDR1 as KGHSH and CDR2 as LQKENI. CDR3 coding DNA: TGTGCCAGCTCAGTAGCGGGGGCTACAGATACGCAGTATTTT. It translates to CASSVAGATDTQYF.

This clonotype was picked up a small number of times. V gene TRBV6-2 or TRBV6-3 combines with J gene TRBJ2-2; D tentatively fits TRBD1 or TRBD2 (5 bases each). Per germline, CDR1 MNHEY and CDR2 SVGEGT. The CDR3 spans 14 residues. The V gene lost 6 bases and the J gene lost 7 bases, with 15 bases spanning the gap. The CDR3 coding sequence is TGTGCCAGCAGACTTCTCTTGGGGGTCGGGGAGCTGTTTTTT. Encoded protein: CASRLLLGVGELFF.

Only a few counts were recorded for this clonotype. This CDR3 reads CSARGDRESTEAFF. CDR3 nucleotide sequence: TGCAGTGCTAGAGGGGACAGGGAGAGCACTGAAGCTTTCTTT. V is TRBV20-1 and J is TRBJ1-1; the match to TRBD1 covers 9 bases. With 1 base clipped from V and 4 bases from J, the junction kept 4 bases outside the gene matches. From germline, CDR1 is DFQATT and CDR2 SNEGSKA (reference sequence). This CDR3 comprises 14 residues.

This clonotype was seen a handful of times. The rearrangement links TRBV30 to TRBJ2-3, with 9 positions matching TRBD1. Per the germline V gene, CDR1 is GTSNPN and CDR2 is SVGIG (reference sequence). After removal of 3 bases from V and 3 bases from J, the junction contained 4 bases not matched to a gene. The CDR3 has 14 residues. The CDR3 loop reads CAWSAGQGTDTQYF. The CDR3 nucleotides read TGTGCCTGGAGCGCGGGACAGGGAACAGATACGCAGTATTTT.

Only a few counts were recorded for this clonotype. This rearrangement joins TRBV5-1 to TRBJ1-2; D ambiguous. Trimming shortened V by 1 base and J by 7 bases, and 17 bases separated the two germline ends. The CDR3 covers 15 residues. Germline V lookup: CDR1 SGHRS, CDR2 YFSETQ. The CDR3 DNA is TGCGCCAGCAGCTTGTTTACCGACCTTAATGGTGGCTACACCTTC. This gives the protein CASSLFTDLNGGYTF.

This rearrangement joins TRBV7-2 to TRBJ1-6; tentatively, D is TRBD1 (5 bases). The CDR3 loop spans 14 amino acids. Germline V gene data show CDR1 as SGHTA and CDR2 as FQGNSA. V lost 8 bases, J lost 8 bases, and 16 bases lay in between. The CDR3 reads CASARRSGDSPLHF. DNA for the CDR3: TGTGCCAGCGCAAGGCGCTCGGGGGATTCACCCCTCCACTTT.

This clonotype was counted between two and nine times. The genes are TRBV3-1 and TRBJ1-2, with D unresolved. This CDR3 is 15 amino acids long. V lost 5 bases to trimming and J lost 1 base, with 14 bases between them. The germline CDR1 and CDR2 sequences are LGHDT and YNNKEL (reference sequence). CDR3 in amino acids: CASSSYSTVNYGYTF. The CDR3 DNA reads TGTGCCAGCAGCTCATACTCGACGGTTAACTATGGCTACACCTTC.

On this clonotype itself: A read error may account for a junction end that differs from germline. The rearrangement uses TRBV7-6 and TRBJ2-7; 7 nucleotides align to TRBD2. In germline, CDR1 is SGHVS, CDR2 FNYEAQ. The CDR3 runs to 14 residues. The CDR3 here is CASSLAGISYEQYF. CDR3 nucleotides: TGTGCCAGCAGTTTAGCGGGTATCTCCTACGAGCAGTACTTC.

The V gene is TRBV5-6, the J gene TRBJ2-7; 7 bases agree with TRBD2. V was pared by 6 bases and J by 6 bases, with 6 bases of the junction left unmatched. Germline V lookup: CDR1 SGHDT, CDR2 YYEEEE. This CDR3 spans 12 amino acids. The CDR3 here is CASTRGGIEQYF. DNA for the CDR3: TGTGCCAGCACCCGCGGGGGAATCGAGCAGTACTTC.

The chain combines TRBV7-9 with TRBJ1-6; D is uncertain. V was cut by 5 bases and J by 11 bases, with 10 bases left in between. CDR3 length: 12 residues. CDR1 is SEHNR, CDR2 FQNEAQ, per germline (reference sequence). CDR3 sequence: CASSADPTPLHF. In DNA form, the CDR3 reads TGTGCCAGCAGCGCCGACCCTACACCCCTCCACTTT.

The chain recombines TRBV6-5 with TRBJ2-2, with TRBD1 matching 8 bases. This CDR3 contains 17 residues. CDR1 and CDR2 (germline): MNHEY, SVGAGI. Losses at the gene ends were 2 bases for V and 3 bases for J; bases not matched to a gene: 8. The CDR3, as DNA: TGTGCCAGCAGTTACACCCCAGGGGGCGCCGACACCGGGGAGCTGTTTTTT. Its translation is CASSYTPGGADTGELFF.

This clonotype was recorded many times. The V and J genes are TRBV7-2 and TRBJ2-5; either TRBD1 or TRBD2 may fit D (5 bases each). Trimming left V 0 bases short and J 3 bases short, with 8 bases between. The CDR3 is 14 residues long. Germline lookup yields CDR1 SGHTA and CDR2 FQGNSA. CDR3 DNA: TGTGCCAGCAGCTTAGCGGGGACGGAAGAGACCCAGTACTTC. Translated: CASSLAGTEETQYF.

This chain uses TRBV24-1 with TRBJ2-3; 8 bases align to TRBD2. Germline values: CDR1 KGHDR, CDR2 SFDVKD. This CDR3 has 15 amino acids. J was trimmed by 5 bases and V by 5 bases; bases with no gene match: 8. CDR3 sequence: CATSGGSGAEDTQYF. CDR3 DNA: TGTGCCACCAGTGGAGGTAGCGGGGCGGAAGATACGCAGTATTTT.